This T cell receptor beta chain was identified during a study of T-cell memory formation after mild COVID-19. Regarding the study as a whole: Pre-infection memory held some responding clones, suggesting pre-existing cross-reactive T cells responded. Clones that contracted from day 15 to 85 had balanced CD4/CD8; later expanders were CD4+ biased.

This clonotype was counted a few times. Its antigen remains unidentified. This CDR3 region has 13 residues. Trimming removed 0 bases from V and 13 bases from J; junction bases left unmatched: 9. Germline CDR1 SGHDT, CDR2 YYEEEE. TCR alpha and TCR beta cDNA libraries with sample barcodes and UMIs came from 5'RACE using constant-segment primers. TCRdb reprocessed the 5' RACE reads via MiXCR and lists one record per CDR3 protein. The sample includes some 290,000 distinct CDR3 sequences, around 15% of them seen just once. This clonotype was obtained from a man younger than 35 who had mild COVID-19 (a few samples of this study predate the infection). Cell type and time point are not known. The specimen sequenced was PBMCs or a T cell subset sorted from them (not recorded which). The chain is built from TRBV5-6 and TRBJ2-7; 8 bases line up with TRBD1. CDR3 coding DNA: TGTGCCAGCAGCTTGGCAGGGGGCCAGGCAAAATACGTC. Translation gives CASSLAGGQAKYV.